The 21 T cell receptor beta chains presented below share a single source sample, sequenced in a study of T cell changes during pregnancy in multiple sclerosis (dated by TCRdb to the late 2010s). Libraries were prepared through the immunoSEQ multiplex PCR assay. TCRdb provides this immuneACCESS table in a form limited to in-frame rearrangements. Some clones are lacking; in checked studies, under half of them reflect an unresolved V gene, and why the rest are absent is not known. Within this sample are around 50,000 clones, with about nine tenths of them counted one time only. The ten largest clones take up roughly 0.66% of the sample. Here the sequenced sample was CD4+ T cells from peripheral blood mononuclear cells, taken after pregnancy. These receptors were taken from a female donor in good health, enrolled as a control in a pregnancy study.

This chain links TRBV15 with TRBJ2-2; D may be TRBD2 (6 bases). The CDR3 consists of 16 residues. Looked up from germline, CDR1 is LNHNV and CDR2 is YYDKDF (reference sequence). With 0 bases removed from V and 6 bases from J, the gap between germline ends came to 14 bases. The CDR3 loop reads CATSRDQGLRAGELFF. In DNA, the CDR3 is TGTGCCACCAGCAGAGATCAAGGACTACGGGCCGGGGAGCTGTTTTTT.

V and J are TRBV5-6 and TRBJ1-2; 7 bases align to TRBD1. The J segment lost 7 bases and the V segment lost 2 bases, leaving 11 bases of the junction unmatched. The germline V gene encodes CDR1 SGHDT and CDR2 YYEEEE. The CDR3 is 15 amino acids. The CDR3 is CASSLPPDRVIGYTF. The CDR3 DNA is TGTGCCAGCAGCTTACCACCCGACAGGGTGATTGGCTACACCTTC. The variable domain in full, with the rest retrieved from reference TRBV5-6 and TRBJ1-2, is DAGVTQSPTHLIKTRGQQVTLRCSPKSGHDTVSWYQQALGQGPQFIFQYYEEEERQRGNFPDRFSGHQFPNYSSELNVNALLLGDSALYLCASSLPPDRVIGYTFGSGTRLTVV.

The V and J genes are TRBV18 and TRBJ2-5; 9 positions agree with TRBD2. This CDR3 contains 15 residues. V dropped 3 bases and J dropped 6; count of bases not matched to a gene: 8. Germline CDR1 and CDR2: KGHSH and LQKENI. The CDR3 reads CASSPAASGVKTQYF. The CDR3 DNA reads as TGTGCCAGCTCACCGGCGGCTAGCGGGGTCAAGACCCAGTACTTC.

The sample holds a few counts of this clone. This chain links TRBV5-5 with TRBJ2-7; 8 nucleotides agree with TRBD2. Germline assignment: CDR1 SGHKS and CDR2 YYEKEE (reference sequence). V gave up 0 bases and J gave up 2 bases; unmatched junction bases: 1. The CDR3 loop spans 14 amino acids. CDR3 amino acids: CASSLAGGAYEQYF. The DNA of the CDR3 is TGTGCCAGCAGCTTGGCGGGAGGGGCCTACGAGCAGTACTTC.

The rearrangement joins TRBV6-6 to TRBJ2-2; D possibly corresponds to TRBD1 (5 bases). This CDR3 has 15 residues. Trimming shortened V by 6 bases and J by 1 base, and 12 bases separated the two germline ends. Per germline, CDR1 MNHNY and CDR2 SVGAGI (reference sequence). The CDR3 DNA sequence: TGTGCCAGCAGGAAGACAGCCCTGAACACCGGGGAGCTGTTTTTT. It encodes CASRKTALNTGELFF.

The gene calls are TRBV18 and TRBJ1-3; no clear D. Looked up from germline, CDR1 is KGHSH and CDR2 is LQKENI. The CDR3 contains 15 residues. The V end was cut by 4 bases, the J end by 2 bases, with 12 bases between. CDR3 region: CASSRGIPAGNTIYF. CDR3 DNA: TGTGCCAGCTCACGAGGGATCCCCGCTGGAAACACCATATATTTT.

DNA of the CDR3: TGTGCCAGCAGTCGGGACGTTGGGACAGTGAATTCACCCCTCCACTTT. Translating it yields CASSRDVGTVNSPLHF. This rearrangement joins TRBV4-2 to TRBJ1-6; TRBD1 aligns across 7 bases. Germline CDR1 is LGHNA and CDR2 is YNFKEQ. Trimming took 6 bases from V and 7 from J; bases not matched to a gene: 12. CDR3 length equals 16 residues.

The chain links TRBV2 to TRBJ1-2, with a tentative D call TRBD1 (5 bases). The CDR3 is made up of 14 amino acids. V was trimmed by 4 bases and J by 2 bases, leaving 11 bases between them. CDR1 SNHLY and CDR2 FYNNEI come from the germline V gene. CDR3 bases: TGTGCCAGCAGTGCGAGGGAGGGGAACTATGGCTACACCTTC. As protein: CASSAREGNYGYTF.

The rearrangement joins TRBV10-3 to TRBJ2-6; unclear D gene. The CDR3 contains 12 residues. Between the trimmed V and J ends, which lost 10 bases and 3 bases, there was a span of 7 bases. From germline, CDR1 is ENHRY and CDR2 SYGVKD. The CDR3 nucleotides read TGTGCCACCCTCGGTGGGGCCAACGTCCTGACTTTC. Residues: CATLGGANVLTF.

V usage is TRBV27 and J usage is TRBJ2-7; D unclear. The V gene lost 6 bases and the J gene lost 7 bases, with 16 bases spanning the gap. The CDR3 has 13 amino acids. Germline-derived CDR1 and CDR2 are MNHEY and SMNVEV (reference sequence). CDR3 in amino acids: CASRLNIVEEQYF. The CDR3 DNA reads TGTGCCAGCAGACTGAATATAGTTGAGGAGCAGTACTTC.

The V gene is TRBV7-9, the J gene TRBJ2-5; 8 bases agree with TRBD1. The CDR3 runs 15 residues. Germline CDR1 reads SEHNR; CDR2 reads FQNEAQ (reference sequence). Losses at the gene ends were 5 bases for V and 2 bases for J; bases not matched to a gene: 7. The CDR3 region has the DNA TGTGCCAGCAGCCTGGACAGGGTTTGGCAAGAGACCCAGTACTTC. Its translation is CASSLDRVWQETQYF.

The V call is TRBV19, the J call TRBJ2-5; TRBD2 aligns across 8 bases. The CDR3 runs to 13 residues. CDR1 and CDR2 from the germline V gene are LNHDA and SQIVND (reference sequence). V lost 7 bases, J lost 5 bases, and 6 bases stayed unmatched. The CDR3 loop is CASNAGGKETQYF. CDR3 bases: TGTGCCAGTAACGCGGGGGGTAAGGAGACCCAGTACTTC.

The CDR3, as DNA: TGTGCCAGCAGCACTCCCGGGACACGAAGCTACAATGAGCAGTTCTTC. Translation gives CASSTPGTRSYNEQFF. The rearrangement joins TRBV9 to TRBJ2-1, with D perhaps matching TRBD1 (6 bases). The V end lost 4 bases, the J end lost 3 bases, and 17 bases lay between the germline ends. Germline V CDR1 and CDR2: SGDLS, YYNGEE. The CDR3 is 16 amino acids.

The CDR3 DNA reads as TGTGCCAGCATCTCGGTCGGACAGTCATACGAGCAGTACTTC. It translates to CASISVGQSYEQYF. J is TRBJ2-7 and V is TRBV6-5; maybe TRBD1 (6 bases). Between the trimmed V and J ends, which lost 7 bases and 4 bases, there was a span of 17 bases. Germline CDR1 reads MNHEY; CDR2 reads SVGAGI. The CDR3 spans 14 residues.

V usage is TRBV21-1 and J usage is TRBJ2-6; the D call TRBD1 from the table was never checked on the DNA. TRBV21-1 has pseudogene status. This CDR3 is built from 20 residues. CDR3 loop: CASSKEGGPTSGSGANVLTF. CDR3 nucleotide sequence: TGTGCCAGCAGCAAAGAAGGGGGACCAACATCGGGCTCTGGGGCCAACGTCCTGACTTTC.

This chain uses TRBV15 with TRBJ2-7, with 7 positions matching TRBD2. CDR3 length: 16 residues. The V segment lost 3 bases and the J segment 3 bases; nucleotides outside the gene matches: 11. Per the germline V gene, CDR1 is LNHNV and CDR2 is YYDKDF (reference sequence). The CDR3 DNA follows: TGTGCCACCAGCAGGCCCACCGAGGGACTATACTACGAGCAGTACTTC. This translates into CATSRPTEGLYYEQYF.

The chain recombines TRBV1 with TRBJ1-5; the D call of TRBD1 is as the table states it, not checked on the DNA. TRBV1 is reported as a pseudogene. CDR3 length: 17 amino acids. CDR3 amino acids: CTSSQDPGVDRDQPQHF. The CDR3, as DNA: TGCACCAGCAGCCAAGATCCAGGGGTTGATCGGGATCAGCCCCAGCATTTT.

The CDR3 DNA is TGTGCCAGCTCACAAGCGGGGGGGCCCCCCTACGAGCAGTACTTC. Translating it yields CASSQAGGPPYEQYF. This chain links TRBV18 with TRBJ2-7; 10 nucleotides match TRBD2. This CDR3 contains 15 residues. After removal of 4 bases from V and 2 bases from J, the junction contained 5 bases not matched to a gene. The germline gives CDR1 KGHSH, CDR2 LQKENI.

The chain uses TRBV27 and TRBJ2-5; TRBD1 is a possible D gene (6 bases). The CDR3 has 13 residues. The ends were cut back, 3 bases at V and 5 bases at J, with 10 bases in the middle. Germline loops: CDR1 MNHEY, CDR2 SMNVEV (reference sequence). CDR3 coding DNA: TGTGCCAGCAGTTTCGGACAGCTGGAGACCCAGTACTTC. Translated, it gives CASSFGQLETQYF.

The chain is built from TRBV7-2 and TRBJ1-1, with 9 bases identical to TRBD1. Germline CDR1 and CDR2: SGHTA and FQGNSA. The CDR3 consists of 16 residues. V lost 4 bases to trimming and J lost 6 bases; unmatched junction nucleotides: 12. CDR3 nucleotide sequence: TGTGCCAGCAGCTGGGAACCGGGACAGGGATTCGCTGAAGCTTTCTTT. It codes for CASSWEPGQGFAEAFF.

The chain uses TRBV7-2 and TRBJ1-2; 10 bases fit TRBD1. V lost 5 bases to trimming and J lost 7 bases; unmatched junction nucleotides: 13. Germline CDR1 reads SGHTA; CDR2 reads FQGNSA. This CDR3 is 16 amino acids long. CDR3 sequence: CASSTRQGADNVGYTF. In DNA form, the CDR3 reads TGTGCCAGCAGCACCCGACAGGGGGCGGATAATGTTGGCTACACCTTC.